Listed here are 13 T cell receptor beta chains from one sample, sequenced in a study of patients and donors after allogeneic stem cell transplantation (TCRdb year 2020). Library prep was done by RT-PCR. Sequencing relied on a NextSeq 550. TCRdb passed the public sequencing reads through fastp at Q25 and MiXCR, retaining productive beta sequences. Rows are combined by CDR3 protein, so each entry shows the most common genes and DNA. In all, the sample holds about 160,000 distinct CDR3 sequences, and 30% to 45% of those were seen once. About 50% of the sample rests with the top ten. The sequencing input was blood, either unsorted or a sorted T cell fraction (not recorded which). Every receptor here comes from a human donor who was either an allogeneic HSCT recipient or a stem cell or donor lymphocyte infusion donor (not recorded which). It is not recorded whose cells these are; they may come from a transplant donor.

The rearrangement joins TRBV7-8 to TRBJ1-1; weak D call: TRBD1 (5 bases). Looked up from germline, CDR1 is SGHVS and CDR2 is FQNEAQ. V lost 5 bases and J lost 4, with 11 bases in between. The CDR3 runs to 13 residues. Here the CDR3 reads CASSGTRTTEAFF. CDR3 DNA: TGTGCCAGCAGCGGGACTAGGACCACTGAAGCTTTCTTT.

This rearrangement joins TRBV29-1 to TRBJ1-6; no reliable D call. The CDR3 covers 13 residues. Trimming removed 4 bases at V and 2 bases at J, with 6 bases between. CDR1 and CDR2 (germline): SQVTM, ANQGSEA. The CDR3, as DNA: TGCAGCGTTGGGGCAGCCTATAATTCACCCCTCCACTTT. Its protein product is CSVGAAYNSPLHF. The variable domain in full, completed from reference TRBV29-1 and TRBJ1-6, reads SAVISQKPSRDICQRGTSLTIQCQVDSQVTMMFWYRQQPGQSLTLIATANQGSEATYESGFVIDKFPISRPNLTFSTLTVSNMSPEDSSIYLCSVGAAYNSPLHFGNGTRLTVT.

The chain combines TRBV12-3 or TRBV12-4 with TRBJ2-3, with 12 bases aligning to TRBD1. The CDR3 runs to 18 residues. With V trimmed by 5 bases and J by 1 base, 10 bases remained unmatched. CDR3 amino acids: CASSPGQGAYVGTDTQYF. In DNA, the CDR3 is TGTGCCAGCAGTCCGGGACAGGGGGCGTATGTTGGCACAGATACGCAGTATTTT.

This clonotype has more than one count but fewer than ten. The J gene is TRBJ1-2, the V gene TRBV7-2; no firm D call. CDR1 and CDR2 from the germline V gene are SGHTA and FQGNSA. The CDR3 consists of 8 residues. V gave up 8 bases and J gave up 8 bases, with 3 bases separating them. Here the CDR3 reads CASGGYTF. CDR3 in DNA: TGTGCCAGCGGCGGCTACACCTTC.

The chain has TRBV12-3 or TRBV12-4 and TRBJ2-4, with D perhaps TRBD2 (5 bases). V was cut by 6 bases and J by 8 bases, with 14 bases left in between. The CDR3 is made up of 13 amino acids. The CDR3 is CASRDRGKHIQYF. CDR3 sequence (DNA): TGTGCCAGCAGGGACCGGGGAAAACACATTCAGTACTTC.

There are a few counts of this clonotype. The chain employs TRBV10-3 and TRBJ1-5; D might be TRBD1 (5 bases). The CDR3 contains 17 residues. CDR1 is ENHRY, CDR2 SYGVKD, per germline. V was shortened by 0 bases and J by 1 base, with 13 bases between the two germline ends. The CDR3 here is CAISESTGTGSNQPQHF. The CDR3 region has the DNA TGTGCCATCAGTGAGTCGACGGGGACTGGGAGCAATCAGCCCCAGCATTTT.

The chain recombines TRBV12-3 or TRBV12-4 with TRBJ2-2; D may be TRBD2 (6 bases). This CDR3 contains 16 residues. Trimming cost V 6 bases and J 0 bases, with 14 bases left between them. Written as DNA, the CDR3 is TGTGCCAGCAGGCTAAACGGGGGACCGAACACCGGGGAGCTGTTTTTT. Protein sequence: CASRLNGGPNTGELFF.

This clonotype appeared a few times. The rearrangement uses TRBV29-1 and TRBJ1-2; D remains unclear. V was clipped by 7 bases and J by 8 bases, with 5 bases between them. The CDR3 length is 8 residues. CDR1 is SQVTM and CDR2 is ANQGSEA in the germline V gene. In DNA form, the CDR3 reads TGCAGCGACCACGGCTACACCTTC. Translation: CSDHGYTF.

This clonotype was observed a few times. The gene calls are TRBV6-5 and TRBJ2-3; D gene unclear. The ends were cut back, 0 bases at V and 3 bases at J, with 7 bases in the middle. The CDR3 totals 14 residues. Germline V CDR1 and CDR2: MNHEY, SVGAGI. DNA for the CDR3: TGTGCCAGCAGTTACTCGGCAGTTACAGATACGCAGTATTTT. Its protein product is CASSYSAVTDTQYF.

The gene calls are TRBV5-1 and TRBJ1-5, with TRBD1 matching over 9 bases. The germline gives CDR1 SGHRS, CDR2 YFSETQ. J was trimmed by 4 bases and V by 4 bases; bases with no gene match: 6. This CDR3 region has 15 residues. The CDR3 loop reads CASSPGDRGNQPQHF. Written as DNA, the CDR3 is TGCGCCAGCAGCCCCGGCGACAGGGGGAATCAGCCCCAGCATTTT.

The genes are TRBV15 and TRBJ1-2; tentative D call: TRBD1 (6 bases). V was trimmed by 0 bases and J by 4 bases, leaving 9 bases between them. CDR3 length: 14 amino acids. The germline gives CDR1 LNHNV, CDR2 YYDKDF (reference sequence). The CDR3 sequence is CATSRDRGGYGYTF. CDR3 DNA sequence: TGTGCCACCAGCAGAGACAGGGGCGGCTATGGCTACACCTTC.

The J gene is TRBJ1-5, the V gene TRBV20-1; D perhaps matches TRBD1 (5 bases). The length of the CDR3 is 13 residues. Between the trimmed V and J ends, which lost 7 bases and 6 bases, there was a span of 16 bases. Germline assignment: CDR1 DFQATT and CDR2 SNEGSKA (reference sequence). CDR3 amino acids: CSVRRGGGQPQHF. In DNA, the CDR3 is TGCAGTGTCAGACGGGGGGGAGGTCAGCCCCAGCATTTT.

The chain is built from TRBV15 and TRBJ1-1; TRBD1 might be the D (5 bases). V lost 0 bases and J 10 bases, leaving 18 bases between the germline ends. The CDR3 totals 15 residues. Germline values: CDR1 LNHNV, CDR2 YYDKDF (reference sequence). The CDR3 loop is CATSRDRGTARGAFF. The CDR3 DNA reads as TGTGCCACCAGCAGAGACCGGGGCACCGCAAGAGGAGCTTTCTTT.